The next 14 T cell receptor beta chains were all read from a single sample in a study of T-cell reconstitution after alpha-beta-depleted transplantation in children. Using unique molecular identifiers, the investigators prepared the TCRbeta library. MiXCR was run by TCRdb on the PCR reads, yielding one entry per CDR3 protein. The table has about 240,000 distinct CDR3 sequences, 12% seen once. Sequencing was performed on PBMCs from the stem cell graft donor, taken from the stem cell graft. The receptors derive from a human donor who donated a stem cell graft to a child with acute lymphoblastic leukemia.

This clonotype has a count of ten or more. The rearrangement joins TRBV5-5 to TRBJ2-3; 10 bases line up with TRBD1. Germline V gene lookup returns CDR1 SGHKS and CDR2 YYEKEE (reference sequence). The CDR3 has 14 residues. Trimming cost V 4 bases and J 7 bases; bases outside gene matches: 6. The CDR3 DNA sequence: TGTGCCAGCAGCCTTGGGGACAGGGGTTATACGCAGTATTTT. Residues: CASSLGDRGYTQYF. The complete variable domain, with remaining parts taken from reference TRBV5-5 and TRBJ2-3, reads DAGVTQSPTHLIKTRGQQVTLRCSPISGHKSVSWYQQVLGQGPQFIFQYYEKEERGRGNFPDRFSARQFPNYSSELNVNALLLGDSALYLCASSLGDRGYTQYFGPGTRLTVL.

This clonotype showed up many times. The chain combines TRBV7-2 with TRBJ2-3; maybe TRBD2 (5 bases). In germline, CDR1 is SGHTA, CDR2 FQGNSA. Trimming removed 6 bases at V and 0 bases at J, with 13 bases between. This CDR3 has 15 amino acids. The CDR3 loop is CASRFSVTSTDTQYF. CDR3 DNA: TGTGCCAGCAGATTTAGCGTAACTAGCACAGATACGCAGTATTTT.

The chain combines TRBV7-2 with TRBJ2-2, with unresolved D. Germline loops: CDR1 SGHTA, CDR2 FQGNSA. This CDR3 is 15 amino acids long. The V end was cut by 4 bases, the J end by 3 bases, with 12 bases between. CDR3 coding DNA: TGTGCCAGCAGCTCACCATACATAGACACCGGGGAGCTGTTTTTT. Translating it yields CASSSPYIDTGELFF. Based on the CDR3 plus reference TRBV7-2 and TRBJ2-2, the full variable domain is GAGVSQSPSNKVTEKGKDVELRCDPISGHTALYWYRQSLGQGLEFLIYFQGNSAPDKSGLPSDRFSAERTGGSVSTLTIQRTQQEDSAVYLCASSSPYIDTGELFFGEGSRLTVL.

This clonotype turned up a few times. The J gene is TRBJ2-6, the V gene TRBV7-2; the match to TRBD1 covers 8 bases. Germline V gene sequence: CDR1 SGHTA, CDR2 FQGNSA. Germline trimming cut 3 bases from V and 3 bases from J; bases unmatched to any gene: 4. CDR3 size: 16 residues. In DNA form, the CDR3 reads TGTGCCAGCAGCTTCCAGGGGGCGAGTGGGGCCAACGTCCTGACTTTC. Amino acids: CASSFQGASGANVLTF. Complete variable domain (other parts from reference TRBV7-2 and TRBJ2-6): GAGVSQSPSNKVTEKGKDVELRCDPISGHTALYWYRQSLGQGLEFLIYFQGNSAPDKSGLPSDRFSAERTGGSVSTLTIQRTQQEDSAVYLCASSFQGASGANVLTFGAGSRLTVL.

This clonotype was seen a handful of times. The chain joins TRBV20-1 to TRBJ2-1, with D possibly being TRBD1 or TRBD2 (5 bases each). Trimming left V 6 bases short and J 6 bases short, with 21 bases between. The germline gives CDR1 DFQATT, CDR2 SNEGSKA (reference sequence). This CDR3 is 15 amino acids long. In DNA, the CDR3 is TGCAGTGCAAGAAGGGACGCCCGTACAACCAATGAGCAGTTCTTC. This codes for CSARRDARTTNEQFF.

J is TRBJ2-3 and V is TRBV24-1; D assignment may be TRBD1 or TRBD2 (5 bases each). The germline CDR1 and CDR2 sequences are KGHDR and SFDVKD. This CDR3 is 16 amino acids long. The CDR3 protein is CGASYSGRLPTDTQYF. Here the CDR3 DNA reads TGTGGCGCCAGTTACTCGGGACGACTACCTACAGATACGCAGTATTTT.

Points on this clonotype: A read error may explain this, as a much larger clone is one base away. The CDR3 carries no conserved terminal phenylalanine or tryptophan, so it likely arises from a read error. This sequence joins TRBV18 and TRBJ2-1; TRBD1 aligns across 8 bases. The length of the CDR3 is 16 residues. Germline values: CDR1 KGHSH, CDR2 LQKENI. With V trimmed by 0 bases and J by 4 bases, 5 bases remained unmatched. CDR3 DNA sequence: TGTGCCAGCTCACCACCGTTACAGGGGGTTTACAATGAGCAGTTCCTC. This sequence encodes CASSPPLQGVYNEQFL.

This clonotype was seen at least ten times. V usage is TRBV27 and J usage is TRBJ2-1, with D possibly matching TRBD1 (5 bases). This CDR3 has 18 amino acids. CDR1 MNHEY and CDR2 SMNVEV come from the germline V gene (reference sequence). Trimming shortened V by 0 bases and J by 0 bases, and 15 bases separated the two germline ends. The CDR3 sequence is CASSLSAPGAASYNEQFF. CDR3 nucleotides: TGTGCCAGCAGTTTATCGGCCCCTGGGGCGGCCTCCTACAATGAGCAGTTCTTC.

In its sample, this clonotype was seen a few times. CDR3 loop: CSAQTSGSFSEQFF. The CDR3 DNA reads as TGCAGTGCCCAGACTAGCGGGAGCTTCAGTGAGCAGTTCTTC. The chain carries TRBV20-1 and TRBJ2-1; 12 bases are shared with TRBD2. In germline, CDR1 is DFQATT, CDR2 SNEGSKA (reference sequence). This CDR3 is 14 amino acids long. V shed 6 bases and J 9 bases; nucleotides not matched to a gene: 9.

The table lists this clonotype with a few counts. CDR3 bases: TGTGCCAGCAGCAGATCCCAGGGAATCGACAATCAGCCCCAGCATTTT. Its protein product is CASSRSQGIDNQPQHF. The rearrangement uses TRBV7-9 and TRBJ1-5, with D possibly being TRBD1 (5 bases). V shed 5 bases and J shed 3 bases, with 17 bases lying between them. CDR3 length equals 16 residues. Germline V gives CDR1 SEHNR, CDR2 FQNEAQ (reference sequence). Full variable domain (remainder filled in from reference TRBV7-9 and TRBJ1-5): DTGVSQNPRHKITKRGQNVTFRCDPISEHNRLYWYRQTLGQGPEFLTYFQNEAQLEKSRLLSDRFSAERPKGSFSTLEIQRTEQGDSAMYLCASSRSQGIDNQPQHFGDGTRLSIL.

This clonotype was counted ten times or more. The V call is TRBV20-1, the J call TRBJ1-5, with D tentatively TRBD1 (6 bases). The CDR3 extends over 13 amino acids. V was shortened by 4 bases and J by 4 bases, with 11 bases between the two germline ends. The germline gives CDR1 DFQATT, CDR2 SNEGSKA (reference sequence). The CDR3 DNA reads TGCAGTGCTACCCGACAGGCAAATCAGCCCCAGCATTTT. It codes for CSATRQANQPQHF.

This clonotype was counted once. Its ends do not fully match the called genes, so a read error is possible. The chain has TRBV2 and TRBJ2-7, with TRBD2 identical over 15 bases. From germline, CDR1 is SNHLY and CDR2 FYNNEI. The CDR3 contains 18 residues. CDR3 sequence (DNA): TGTGCCATCAGTCCCGGGGGACTAGCGGGAGGTTTGTTCCACGAGCAGTACTTC. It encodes CAISPGGLAGGLFHEQYF.

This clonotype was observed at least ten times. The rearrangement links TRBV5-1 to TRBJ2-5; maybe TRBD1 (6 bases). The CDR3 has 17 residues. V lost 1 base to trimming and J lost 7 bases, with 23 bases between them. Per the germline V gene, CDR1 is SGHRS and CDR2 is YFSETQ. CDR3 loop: CASSLHRSGHEEGTQYF. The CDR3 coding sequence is TGCGCCAGCAGCTTGCATCGCTCGGGACATGAAGAGGGGACCCAGTACTTC.

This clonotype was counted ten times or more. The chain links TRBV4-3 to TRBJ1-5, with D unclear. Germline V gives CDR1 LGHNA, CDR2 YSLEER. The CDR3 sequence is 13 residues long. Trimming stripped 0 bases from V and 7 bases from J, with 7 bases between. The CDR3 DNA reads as TGCGCCAGCAGCCAAGATATAGGCCAGCCCCAGCATTTT. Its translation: CASSQDIGQPQHF.